This TCR beta chain was identified during a study of naive and memory T cell subsets. The beta constant-region primer was an equimolar mix of two oligonucleotides covering TRBC1 and TRBC2. Ligated cDNA was amplified by four rounds of PCR with nested alpha and beta constant-region primers and SP2. Each CDR3 protein gets one entry after TCRdb re-called the UMI-ligation and nested PCR reads with MiXCR. Altogether 130,000 to 150,000 distinct CDR3 sequences are present, 17% being singletons, with the ten largest covering approximately 0.15%. This CDR3 is 17 amino acids long. The germline V and J ends were trimmed by 5 bases and 1 base, with 18 bases remaining between them. The germline V gene has CDR1 MNHEY and CDR2 SMNVEV (reference sequence).

The specimen was naive CD4+ T cells from blood. This TCR came from a human donor in good health. J is TRBJ2-1 and V is TRBV27; D is unclear. This CDR3 is CASSKLAGWPSYNEQFF. CDR3 sequence (DNA): TGTGCCAGCAGTAAATTAGCCGGGTGGCCTTCCTACAATGAGCAGTTCTTC.